The rows below give T cell receptor beta chains drawn from one sample of a study of OX40 agonist ivuxolimab in advanced cancers. The protocol was immunoSEQ multiplex PCR, while the TCRdb copy is restricted to in-frame clones and leaves out a portion. The sample has about 73,000 clones; 75% to 90% are singletons. This sample comprised CD4+ or CD8+ T cells sorted from blood, obtained in a trial of the OX40 agonist ivuxolimab. The origin of the receptors is an adult with an advanced solid tumor such as melanoma, head and neck, liver or kidney cancer. Both conserved end residues are part of each CDR3. Only part of the rows carry a size: once, few, many, or a class if the clone is expanded.

V gene: TRBV2; J gene: TRBJ2-1; clone size: -; CDR3 protein: CASSGAGGPRNEQFF
V gene: TRBV7-3; J gene: TRBJ2-7; clone size: -; CDR3 protein: CASSHGTGSEQYF
V gene: TRBV5-1; J gene: TRBJ1-3; clone size: -; CDR3 protein: CASSIDRAVRDTIYF
V gene: TRBV7-2; J gene: TRBJ2-1; clone size: -; CDR3 protein: CASSLIGGMGNEQFF
V gene: TRBV28; J gene: TRBJ2-1; clone size: -; CDR3 protein: CATARRTTLTNEQFF
V gene: TRBV5-1; J gene: TRBJ2-1; clone size: -; CDR3 protein: CASSSSGLHNEQFF
V gene: TRBV5-5; J gene: TRBJ1-5; clone size: -; CDR3 protein: CASGQGQGGLGSNQPQHF
V gene: TRBV30; J gene: TRBJ2-2; clone size: -; CDR3 protein: CAWSESYTGELFF
V gene: TRBV9; J gene: TRBJ2-3; clone size: -; CDR3 protein: CASSVGAGLAATDTQYF
V gene: TRBV28; J gene: TRBJ2-1; clone size: -; CDR3 protein: CASSSIGEPSYNEQFF
V gene: TRBV27; J gene: TRBJ2-4; clone size: few; CDR3 protein: CASSLNLNPGQVYF
V gene: TRBV7-8; J gene: TRBJ1-2; clone size: -; CDR3 protein: CASTTGQGAGYTF
V gene: TRBV6-1; J gene: TRBJ1-4; clone size: -; CDR3 protein: CASSEGSAEKLFF
V gene: TRBV5-5; J gene: TRBJ1-1; clone size: -; CDR3 protein: CASSLLVLTEAFF
V gene: TRBV19; J gene: TRBJ2-2; clone size: once; CDR3 protein: CASKDRLNTGELFF
V gene: TRBV6-1; J gene: TRBJ2-2; clone size: -; CDR3 protein: CATRRQGSTGELFF
V gene: TRBV10-2; J gene: TRBJ2-7; clone size: -; CDR3 protein: CASSEKRWPGASEQYF
V gene: TRBV5-4; J gene: TRBJ1-2; clone size: -; CDR3 protein: CASSSRDRFPYGYTF
V gene: TRBV28; J gene: TRBJ2-7; clone size: -; CDR3 protein: CASSRPQKEQYF
V gene: TRBV7-8; J gene: TRBJ2-5; clone size: -; CDR3 protein: CASSLQGVETQYF
V gene: TRBV7-3; J gene: TRBJ2-7; clone size: -; CDR3 protein: CASSLSTGYEQYF
V gene: TRBV7-3; J gene: TRBJ2-1; clone size: -; CDR3 protein: CASSLGAPVGQFF
V gene: TRBV18; J gene: TRBJ1-5; clone size: -; CDR3 protein: CASSPESGALNQPQHF
V gene: TRBV28; J gene: TRBJ1-5; clone size: -; CDR3 protein: CASSSPSRQYQPQHF
V gene: TRBV18; J gene: TRBJ1-1; clone size: -; CDR3 protein: CASSRDRVTEAFF
V gene: TRBV2; J gene: TRBJ2-7; clone size: -; CDR3 protein: CASTAVGRAAAEQYF
V gene: TRBV5-4; J gene: TRBJ2-7; clone size: once; CDR3 protein: CASSSRTRTAYEQYF
V gene: TRBV19; J gene: TRBJ2-1; clone size: -; CDR3 protein: CASSPPGVLGYNEQFF
V gene: TRBV2; J gene: TRBJ2-3; clone size: once; CDR3 protein: CASSLSDTQYF